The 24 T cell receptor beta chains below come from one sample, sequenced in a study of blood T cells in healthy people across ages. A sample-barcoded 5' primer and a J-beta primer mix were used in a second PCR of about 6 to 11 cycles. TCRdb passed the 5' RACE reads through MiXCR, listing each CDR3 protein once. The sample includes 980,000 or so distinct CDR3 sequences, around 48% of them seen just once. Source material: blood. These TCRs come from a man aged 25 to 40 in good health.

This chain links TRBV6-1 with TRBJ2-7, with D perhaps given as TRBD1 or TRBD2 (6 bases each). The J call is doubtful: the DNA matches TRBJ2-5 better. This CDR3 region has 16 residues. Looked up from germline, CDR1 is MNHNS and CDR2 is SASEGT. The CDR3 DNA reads TGTGCCAGCAGTGAAGCCACGGGGGCGGGTCAAGAGACCCAGTACTTC. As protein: CASSEATGAGQETQYF.

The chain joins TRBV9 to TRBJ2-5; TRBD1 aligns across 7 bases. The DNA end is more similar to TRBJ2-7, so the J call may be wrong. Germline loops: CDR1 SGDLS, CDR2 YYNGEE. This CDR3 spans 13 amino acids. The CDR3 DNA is TGTGCCAGCAGCGTACAGGGGGAGCACGAGCAGTACTTC. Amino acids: CASSVQGEHEQYF.

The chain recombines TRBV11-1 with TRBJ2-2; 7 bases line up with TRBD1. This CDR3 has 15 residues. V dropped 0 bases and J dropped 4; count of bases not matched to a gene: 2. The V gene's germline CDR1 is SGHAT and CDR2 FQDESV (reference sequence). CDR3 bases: TGTGCCAGCAGCTTAGCCAGGGGGAGCACCGGGGAGCTGTTTTTT. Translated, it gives CASSLARGSTGELFF.

CDR3 residues: CASSTGTGDSGYTF. The CDR3 bases are TGTGCCAGCAGCACTGGGACAGGGGATTCGGGCTACACCTTC. This chain joins TRBV9 and TRBJ1-2, with 10 bases aligning to TRBD1. Per the germline V gene, CDR1 is SGDLS and CDR2 is YYNGEE. With 4 bases clipped from V and 8 bases from J, the junction kept 8 bases outside the gene matches. The CDR3 covers 14 residues.

For the CDR3, the DNA is TGTGCCAGCAGCCCCCGGGGGTCGGGCAATCAGCCCCAGCATTTT. This translates into CASSPRGSGNQPQHF. The chain employs TRBV3-1 and TRBJ1-5, with D possibly being TRBD1 (5 bases). The germline V gene has CDR1 LGHDT and CDR2 YNNKEL (reference sequence). This CDR3 has 15 residues. V was clipped by 4 bases and J by 2 bases, with 12 bases between them.

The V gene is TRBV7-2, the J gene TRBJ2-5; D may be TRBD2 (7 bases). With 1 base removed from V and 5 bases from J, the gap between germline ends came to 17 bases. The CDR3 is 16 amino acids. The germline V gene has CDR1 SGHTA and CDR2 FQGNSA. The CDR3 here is CASSLVAGGAVETQYF. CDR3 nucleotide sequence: TGTGCCAGCAGCTTAGTGGCTGGGGGGGCCGTGGAGACCCAGTACTTC.

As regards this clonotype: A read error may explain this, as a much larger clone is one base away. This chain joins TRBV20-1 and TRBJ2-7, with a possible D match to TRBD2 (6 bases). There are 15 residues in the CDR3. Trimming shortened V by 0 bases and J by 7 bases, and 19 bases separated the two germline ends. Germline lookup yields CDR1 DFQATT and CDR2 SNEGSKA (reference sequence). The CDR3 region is CSARDPGGDHNEQYF. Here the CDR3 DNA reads TGCAGTGCTAGAGATCCGGGCGGGGACCACAATGAGCAGTACTTC.

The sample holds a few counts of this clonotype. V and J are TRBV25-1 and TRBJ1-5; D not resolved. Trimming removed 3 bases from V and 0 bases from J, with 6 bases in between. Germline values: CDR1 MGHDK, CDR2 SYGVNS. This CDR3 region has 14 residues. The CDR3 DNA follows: TGTGCCAGCAGTGACAGTCATAGCAATCAGCCCCAGCATTTT. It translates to CASSDSHSNQPQHF.

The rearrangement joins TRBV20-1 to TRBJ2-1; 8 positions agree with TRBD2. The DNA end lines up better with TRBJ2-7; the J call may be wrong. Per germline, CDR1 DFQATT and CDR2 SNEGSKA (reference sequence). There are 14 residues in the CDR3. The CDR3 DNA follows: TGCAGTGCTAGGGGGCGGGGGGCGTACAATGAGCAGTACTTC. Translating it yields CSARGRGAYNEQYF.

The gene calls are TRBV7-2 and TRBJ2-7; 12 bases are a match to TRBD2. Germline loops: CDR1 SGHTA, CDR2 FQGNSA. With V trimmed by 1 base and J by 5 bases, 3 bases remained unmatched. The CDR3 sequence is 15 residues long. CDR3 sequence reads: CASSLELAGGNEQYF. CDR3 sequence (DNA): TGTGCCAGCAGCTTAGAACTAGCGGGGGGCAACGAGCAGTACTTC.

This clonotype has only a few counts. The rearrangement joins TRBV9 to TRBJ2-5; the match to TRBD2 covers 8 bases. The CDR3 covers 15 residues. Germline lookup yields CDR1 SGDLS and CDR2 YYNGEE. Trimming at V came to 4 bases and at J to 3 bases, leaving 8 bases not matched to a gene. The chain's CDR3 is CASSPGTSVEETQYF. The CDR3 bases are TGTGCCAGCAGCCCCGGGACTAGTGTGGAAGAGACCCAGTACTTC.

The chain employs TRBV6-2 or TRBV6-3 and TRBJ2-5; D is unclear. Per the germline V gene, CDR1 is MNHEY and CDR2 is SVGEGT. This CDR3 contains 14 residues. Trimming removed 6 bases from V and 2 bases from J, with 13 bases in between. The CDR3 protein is CASSLPGMQETQYF. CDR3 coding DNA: TGTGCCAGCAGCCTACCTGGAATGCAAGAGACCCAGTACTTC.

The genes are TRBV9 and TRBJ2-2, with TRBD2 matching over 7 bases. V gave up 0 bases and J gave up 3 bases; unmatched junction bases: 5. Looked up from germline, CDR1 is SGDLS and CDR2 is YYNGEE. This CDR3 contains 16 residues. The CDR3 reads CASSVAPSGHTGELFF. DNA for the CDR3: TGTGCCAGCAGCGTAGCTCCTAGCGGCCACACCGGGGAGCTGTTTTTT.

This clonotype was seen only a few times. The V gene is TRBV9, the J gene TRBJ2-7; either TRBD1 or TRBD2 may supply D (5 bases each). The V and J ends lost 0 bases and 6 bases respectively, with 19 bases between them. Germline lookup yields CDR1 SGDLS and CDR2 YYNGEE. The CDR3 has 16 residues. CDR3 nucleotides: TGTGCCAGCAGCGTAGCTCCGGGGCCCTTCTCGGGCGAGCAGTACTTC. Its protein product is CASSVAPGPFSGEQYF.

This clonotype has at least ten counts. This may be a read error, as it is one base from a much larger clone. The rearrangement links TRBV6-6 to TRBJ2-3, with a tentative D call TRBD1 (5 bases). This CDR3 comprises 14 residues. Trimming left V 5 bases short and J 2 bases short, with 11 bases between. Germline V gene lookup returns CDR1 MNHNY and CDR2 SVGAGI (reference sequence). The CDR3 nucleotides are TGTGCCAGCAGTGTTACAGGCCTCACAGATACGCAGTATTTT. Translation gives CASSVTGLTDTQYF.

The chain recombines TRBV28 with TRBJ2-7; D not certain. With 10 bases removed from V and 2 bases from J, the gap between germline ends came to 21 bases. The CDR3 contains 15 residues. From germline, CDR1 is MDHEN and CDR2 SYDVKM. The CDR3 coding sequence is TGTGCCATCTCCTCCGGGCCCCAAGCCCCCTACGAGCAGTACTTC. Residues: CAISSGPQAPYEQYF.

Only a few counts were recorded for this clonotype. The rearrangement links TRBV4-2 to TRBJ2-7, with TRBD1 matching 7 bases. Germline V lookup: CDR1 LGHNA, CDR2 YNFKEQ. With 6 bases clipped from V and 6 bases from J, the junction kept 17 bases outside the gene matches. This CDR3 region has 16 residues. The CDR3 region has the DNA TGTGCCAGCAGGAAACAGGCTGGACAGGTAACTGGCGAGCAGTACTTC. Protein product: CASRKQAGQVTGEQYF.

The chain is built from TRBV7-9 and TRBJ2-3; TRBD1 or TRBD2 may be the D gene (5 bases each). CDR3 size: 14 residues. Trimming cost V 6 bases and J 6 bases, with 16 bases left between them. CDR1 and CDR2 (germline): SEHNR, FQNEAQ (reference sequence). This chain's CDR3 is CASSQGDTRDTQYF. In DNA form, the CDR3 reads TGTGCCAGCAGTCAGGGAGATACTCGGGATACGCAGTATTTT.

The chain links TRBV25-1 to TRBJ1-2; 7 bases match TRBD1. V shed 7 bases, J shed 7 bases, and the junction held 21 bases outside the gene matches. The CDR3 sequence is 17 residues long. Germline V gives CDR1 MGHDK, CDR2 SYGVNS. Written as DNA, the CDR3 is TGTGCCAGCACTTCCCCAACAACAGGGGAAGGGAATGGTGGCTACACCTTC. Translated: CASTSPTTGEGNGGYTF.

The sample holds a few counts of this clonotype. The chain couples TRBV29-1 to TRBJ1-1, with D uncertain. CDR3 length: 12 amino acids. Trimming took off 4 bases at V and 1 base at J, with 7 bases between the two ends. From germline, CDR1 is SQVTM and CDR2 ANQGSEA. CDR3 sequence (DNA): TGCAGCGTTGGGTCGTGGAACACTGAAGCTTTCTTT. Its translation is CSVGSWNTEAFF.

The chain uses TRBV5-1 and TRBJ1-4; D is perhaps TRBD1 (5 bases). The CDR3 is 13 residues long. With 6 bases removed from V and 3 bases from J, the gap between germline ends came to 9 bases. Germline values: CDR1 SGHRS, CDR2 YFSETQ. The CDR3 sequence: CASKRQPNEKLFF. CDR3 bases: TGCGCCAGCAAGCGACAGCCTAATGAAAAACTGTTTTTT. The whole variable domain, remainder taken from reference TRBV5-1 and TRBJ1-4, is KAGVTQTPRYLIKTRGQQVTLSCSPISGHRSVSWYQQTPGQGLQFLFEYFSETQRNKGNFPGRFSGRQFSNSRSEMNVSTLELGDSALYLCASKRQPNEKLFFGSGTQLSVL.

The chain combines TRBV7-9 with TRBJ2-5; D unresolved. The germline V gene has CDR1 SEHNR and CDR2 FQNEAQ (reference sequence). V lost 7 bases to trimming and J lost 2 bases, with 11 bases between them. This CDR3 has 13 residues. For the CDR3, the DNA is TGTGCCAGCAATATATACAGTCAAGAGACCCAGTACTTC. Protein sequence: CASNIYSQETQYF.

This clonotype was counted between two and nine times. The CDR3 DNA sequence: TGTGCCAGCAGCTGGAGCGGGGGGGCGTACAATGAGCAGTTCTTC. Translation gives CASSWSGGAYNEQFF. The gene calls are TRBV7-3 and TRBJ2-1; 10 bases match TRBD2. Germline V gene sequence: CDR1 SGHTA, CDR2 FQGTGA. V shed 4 bases and J 4 bases; nucleotides not matched to a gene: 4. The CDR3 sequence is 15 residues long.

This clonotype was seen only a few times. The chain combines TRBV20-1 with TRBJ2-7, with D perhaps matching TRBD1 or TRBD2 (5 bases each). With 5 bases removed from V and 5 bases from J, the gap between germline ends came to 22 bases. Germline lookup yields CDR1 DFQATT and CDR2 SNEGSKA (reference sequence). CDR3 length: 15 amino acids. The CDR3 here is CSAGYAGTPGNEQYF. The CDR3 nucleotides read TGCAGTGCTGGTTACGCCGGGACGCCTGGCAACGAGCAGTACTTC.